These 20 T cell receptor beta chains came from one sample sequenced in a study of T-cell memory formation after mild COVID-19. TCRdb fed the 5' RACE reads into MiXCR, producing one record per CDR3 protein. The table includes about half a million distinct CDR3 sequences, over 15% detected once. The sample taken for sequencing was PBMCs or a T cell subset sorted from them (not recorded which). The receptors stem from an adult woman who had mild COVID-19 (a few samples of this study predate the infection). Cell type and time point are not known.

This clonotype was counted between two and nine times. The V and J genes are TRBV14 and TRBJ1-6, with D maybe TRBD1 (6 bases). Trimming removed 6 bases from V and 13 bases from J, with 16 bases in between. Germline CDR1 is SGHDN and CDR2 is FVKESK. The CDR3 covers 13 residues. The CDR3 reads CASRPGVSSPLHF. In DNA, the CDR3 is TGTGCCAGCAGGCCAGGGGTATCGTCCCCCCTCCACTTT.

This sequence joins TRBV7-8 and TRBJ2-3, with TRBD2 identical over 11 bases. Germline values: CDR1 SGHVS, CDR2 FQNEAQ. This CDR3 comprises 18 residues. With 5 bases clipped from V and 2 bases from J, the junction kept 12 bases outside the gene matches. CDR3 sequence: CASSASGTSGAYTDTQYF. Written as DNA, the CDR3 is TGTGCCAGCAGCGCCTCCGGGACTAGCGGAGCTTACACAGATACGCAGTATTTT.

This clonotype was seen at least ten times. The chain links TRBV12-3 or TRBV12-4 to TRBJ2-5; the D gene is possibly TRBD1 (5 bases). The length of the CDR3 is 13 residues. Trimming shortened V by 3 bases and J by 5 bases, and 10 bases separated the two germline ends. The CDR3 bases are TGTGCCAGCAGTTTCCAGGGCCGGGAGACCCAGTACTTC. Translated: CASSFQGRETQYF.

The rearrangement uses TRBV11-2 and TRBJ2-7; 9 nucleotides line up with TRBD2. Germline CDR1 SGHAT, CDR2 FQNNGV. With 5 bases clipped from V and 4 bases from J, the junction kept 6 bases outside the gene matches. The CDR3 is made up of 14 amino acids. The CDR3 DNA reads TGTGCCAGCAGCCTAGCGGGACACAGATACGAGCAGTACTTC. Residues: CASSLAGHRYEQYF.

V and J are TRBV15 and TRBJ2-1; 7 nucleotides align to TRBD2. Looked up from germline, CDR1 is LNHNV and CDR2 is YYDKDF (reference sequence). This CDR3 contains 15 residues. Trimming took 0 bases from V and 2 from J; bases not matched to a gene: 1. The CDR3 loop is CATSREGGAYNEQFF. The CDR3 nucleotides are TGTGCCACCAGCAGAGAGGGGGGGGCCTACAATGAGCAGTTCTTC.

This clonotype was found a few times. The genes are TRBV12-3 or TRBV12-4 and TRBJ2-7; 8 nucleotides match TRBD2. V trimming: 2 bases; J trimming: 6 bases; junction bases outside the gene matches: 6. The CDR3 length is 14 residues. CDR3 sequence: CASSLSSGSVEQYF. The CDR3 coding sequence is TGTGCCAGCAGTTTAAGCAGCGGGAGTGTCGAGCAGTACTTC.

The chain has TRBV4-3 and TRBJ2-3; no reliable D call. CDR1 LGHNA and CDR2 YSLEER come from the germline V gene. The length of the CDR3 is 15 residues. Between the trimmed V and J ends, which lost 0 bases and 1 base, there was a span of 8 bases. As DNA, the CDR3 is TGCGCCAGCAGCCAAGAGAAGGAAGGCACAGATACGCAGTATTTT. It codes for CASSQEKEGTDTQYF.

The chain combines TRBV7-9 with TRBJ2-3; 9 bases map to TRBD2. Trimming cost V 3 bases and J 5 bases; bases outside gene matches: 3. CDR3 length equals 14 residues. CDR1 SEHNR and CDR2 FQNEAQ come from the germline V gene (reference sequence). As DNA, the CDR3 is TGTGCCAGCAGCTTGGTAGCGGGGGTAGATACGCAGTATTTT. It specifies CASSLVAGVDTQYF.

This clonotype was counted a few times. The chain is built from TRBV20-1 and TRBJ1-2; 12 bases map to TRBD1. The CDR3 is 13 amino acids. Germline V gene sequence: CDR1 DFQATT, CDR2 SNEGSKA (reference sequence). This CDR3 is CAGPGTGGYGYTF. CDR3 DNA sequence: TGCGCCGGCCCCGGGACAGGGGGCTACGGCTACACCTTC.

This clonotype was observed a few times. The V gene is TRBV20-1, the J gene TRBJ2-4, with D unclear. V was cut by 7 bases and J by 0 bases, with 7 bases left in between. The CDR3 extends over 12 amino acids. The V gene's germline CDR1 is DFQATT and CDR2 SNEGSKA (reference sequence). For the CDR3, the DNA is TGCAGTGTTGCAAAAGCCAAAAACATTCAGTACTTC. Amino acid sequence: CSVAKAKNIQYF.

The table lists this clonotype with many counts. The chain carries TRBV18 and TRBJ1-1; maybe TRBD1 (5 bases). V lost 8 bases and J lost 0, with 13 bases in between. The length of the CDR3 is 14 residues. From germline, CDR1 is KGHSH and CDR2 LQKENI. The CDR3 sequence: CASSPRQLNTEAFF. The CDR3 DNA sequence: TGTGCCAGCAGCCCAAGACAGCTGAACACTGAAGCTTTCTTT.

This clonotype showed up just a few times. The chain combines TRBV2 with TRBJ2-3, with a tentative D call TRBD2 (5 bases). Germline assignment: CDR1 SNHLY and CDR2 FYNNEI. This CDR3 has 15 residues. V was pared by 10 bases and J by 0 bases, with 17 bases between. CDR3 amino acids: CAIIPPGRSTDTQYF. The CDR3 DNA follows: TGTGCCATCATCCCCCCGGGAAGGAGCACAGATACGCAGTATTTT. Drawing the rest from reference TRBV2 and TRBJ2-3, the complete variable domain is EPEVTQTPSHQVTQMGQEVILRCVPISNHLYFYWYRQILGQKVEFLVSFYNNEISEKSEIFDDQFSVERPDGSNFTLKIRSTKLEDSAMYFCAIIPPGRSTDTQYFGPGTRLTVL.

This clonotype was counted between two and nine times. The chain carries TRBV7-2 and TRBJ2-2; D remains unclear. Germline CDR1 and CDR2: SGHTA and FQGNSA. Trimming took off 3 bases at V and 3 bases at J, with 11 bases between the two ends. This CDR3 region has 15 residues. CDR3 in amino acids: CASSFVGLDTGELFF. CDR3 nucleotides: TGTGCCAGCAGCTTCGTAGGGTTGGACACCGGGGAGCTGTTTTTT.

This clonotype was detected only a few times. The V and J genes are TRBV20-1 and TRBJ1-1; D is possibly TRBD1 (6 bases). V was pared by 1 base and J by 1 base, with 7 bases between. Germline loops: CDR1 DFQATT, CDR2 SNEGSKA (reference sequence). CDR3 length equals 13 residues. The CDR3 nucleotides read TGCAGTGCTAGAGGGACAGAGAACACTGAAGCTTTCTTT. Protein sequence: CSARGTENTEAFF.

The genes are TRBV18 and TRBJ2-3; D possibly corresponds to TRBD2 (6 bases). This CDR3 region has 15 residues. Deletions cut 3 bases from V and 3 bases from J, with 13 bases between. Germline values: CDR1 KGHSH, CDR2 LQKENI. CDR3 sequence reads: CASSPLGGVTDTQYF. As DNA, the CDR3 is TGTGCCAGCTCACCCCTGGGGGGAGTAACAGATACGCAGTATTTT.

The V gene is TRBV24-1, the J gene TRBJ2-7; D may be TRBD1 or TRBD2 (5 bases each). The germline V gene has CDR1 KGHDR and CDR2 SFDVKD. Trimming removed 3 bases at V and 4 bases at J, with 15 bases between. The CDR3 consists of 15 residues. CDR3: CATSDQGPRGYEQYF. The CDR3 DNA sequence: TGTGCCACCAGTGATCAGGGCCCGCGCGGGTACGAGCAGTACTTC.

The chain couples TRBV7-9 to TRBJ2-1; no definite D call. V lost 0 bases, J lost 10 bases, and 10 bases lay in between. The germline CDR1 and CDR2 sequences are SEHNR and FQNEAQ (reference sequence). The CDR3 is 13 amino acids. CDR3 in amino acids: CASSLARLREQFF. In DNA form, the CDR3 reads TGTGCCAGCAGCTTAGCCCGGTTGCGGGAGCAGTTCTTC.

The rearrangement uses TRBV2 and TRBJ2-1, with D unclear. This CDR3 contains 13 residues. V was trimmed by 5 bases and J by 4 bases, leaving 9 bases between them. In germline, CDR1 is SNHLY, CDR2 FYNNEI. The CDR3 loop is CASSPEVYNEQFF. The CDR3 DNA is TGTGCCAGCAGTCCTGAAGTTTACAATGAGCAGTTCTTC.

This clonotype was detected only a few times. In DNA form, the CDR3 reads TGCAGCGTTGAAGGTGCGGGTCTGAATGAGCAGTTCTTC. It codes for CSVEGAGLNEQFF. This chain uses TRBV29-1 with TRBJ2-1; D might be TRBD2 (5 bases). The germline V and J ends were trimmed by 1 base and 7 bases, with 11 bases remaining between them. The germline V gene encodes CDR1 SQVTM and CDR2 ANQGSEA. The CDR3 totals 13 residues.

Comments on this clonotype: A junction end diverges from the germline sequence, so it may reflect a read error. The chain is built from TRBV5-1 and TRBJ2-7; possible D gene TRBD1, 6 bases. Germline CDR1 reads SGHRS; CDR2 reads YFSETQ. The CDR3 runs to 14 residues. The CDR3 nucleotides read TGCGCCAGCAGATTGGCAGGGGAATCCTACGAGCAGTACTTC. It yields the protein CASRLAGESYEQYF.